The entry below gives a single TCR beta chain sequence along with its context. The data belong to a study of blood T cell repertoires in COVID-19. Participants were aged about 18 to 100 years, lived in over 20 US areas, and enrolled virtually. Participants had their cohort set by participant-reported clinical history. What the recovered Cohort 3 donors had was two negative PCRs, clearance, or symptom resolution. The CDR3 loop spans 18 amino acids. Germline loops: CDR1 MDHEN, CDR2 SYDVKM. V lost 3 bases and J lost 7; bases outside the gene matches: 16. Produced via immunoSEQ multiplex PCR; TCRdb's table is partial and in-frame only. This sample has some 97,000 clones, with 65% to 90% found just once.

This receptor was identified in a woman aged 45-65 years who had recovered from COVID-19. V is TRBV28 and J is TRBJ2-2, with 8 bases identical to TRBD2. The sample was PBMCs or T cells enriched from blood (not recorded which). The CDR3 sequence is CASSLGGRGGTGGGELFF. CDR3 sequence (DNA): TGTGCCAGCAGTTTGGGCGGGCGCGGGGGGACCGGGGGCGGGGAGCTGTTTTTT. The complete variable domain, with remaining parts taken from reference TRBV28 and TRBJ2-2, reads DVKVTQSSRYLVKRTGEKVFLECVQDMDHENMFWYRQDPGLGLRLIYFSYDVKMKEKGDIPEGYSVSREKKERFSLILESASTNQTSMYLCASSLGGRGGTGGGELFFGEGSRLTVL.